A single T cell receptor beta chain is shown here with its context. What antigen it recognizes has not been identified. No clone much larger than this one lies a single base away; base qualities are absent. The data derive from a study of T cells and Merkel cell carcinoma outcomes (dated by TCRdb to 2020 to 2022). Some background on the complete study: The study examined the tumor T-cell repertoire together with T-cell density as predictors of clinical outcome in patients with Merkel cell carcinoma. Study-wide conclusions, independent of this receptor: T-cell repertoire features combined with T-cell density were reported to predict clinical outcomes in Merkel cell carcinoma patients.

The samples were taken from patients with Merkel cell carcinoma. Libraries were made using the immunoSEQ multiplex PCR assay. The clones in this table, taken by TCRdb from immuneACCESS, are in-frame only. Not every clone is retained; where verified, under half of the shortfall comes from an unresolved V gene, and the cause of the rest is unknown. Recorded for this sample are approximately 10,000 clones; roughly 95% of them occurred a single time. The top ten constitute 0.93% of the sample. The junction shows trimming of 1 base on V and 5 bases on J, plus 13 bases between the germline ends. Reading the germline V gene (reference sequence) gives CDR1 GTSNPN and CDR2 SVGIG. Including the terminal cysteine and phenylalanine, the CDR3 comprises 14 residues. Only the CDR3 part of the read is kept: 42 bases, read in frame from the first base.

Sequences were obtained from tumor tissue from Merkel cell carcinoma. The receptor chain draws on TRBV30 and TRBJ2-3; 6 matching bases give a weak D call of TRBD2. This clonotype was sampled from a human donor with Merkel cell carcinoma. The sequenced DNA is TGTGCCTGGAGTGGGTCCCCGGGAGTAGATACGCAGTATTTT. Its protein is CAWSGSPGVDTQYF.